What follows are 20 T cell receptor beta chains derived from one specimen sequenced in a study of cytomegalovirus exposure and HLA in healthy donors (dated by TCRdb to 2016 to 2017). Library generation was performed with the immunoSEQ multiplex PCR assay. A mixture of 60 forward primers for TCR Vbeta segments and 13 reverse primers for TCR Jbeta segments was used in the multiplex PCR. TCRdb stores this immuneACCESS table with in-frame sequences only. Part of the clones is absent; in the studies checked, under half of the shortfall reflects unresolved V genes, and no reason is known for the rest. This sample lists about 160,000 clones; almost 80% were detected once. The ten most abundant clones make up about 1.5% of the sample. The sample comprised PBMCs. The receptors stem from a male donor in good health and CMV-seronegative.

V and J are TRBV29-1 and TRBJ2-1, with D hard to call. CDR1 SQVTM and CDR2 ANQGSEA come from the germline V gene. Trimming removed 6 bases at V and 0 bases at J, with 15 bases between. This CDR3 region has 15 residues. CDR3: CSVLVAATSYNEQFF. For the CDR3, the DNA is TGCAGCGTCCTTGTGGCGGCCACCTCCTACAATGAGCAGTTCTTC.

V and J are TRBV6-4 and TRBJ2-3; 8 bases are shared with TRBD2. V dropped 4 bases and J dropped 4; count of bases not matched to a gene: 4. The CDR3 totals 14 residues. Germline V CDR1 and CDR2: MRHNA, SNTAGT. CDR3 DNA: TGTGCCAGCAGTGCGGGACTAGGCGCAGATACGCAGTATTTT. This sequence encodes CASSAGLGADTQYF.

This clone has only a few counts. The chain combines TRBV6-1 with TRBJ1-2, with 9 nucleotides matching TRBD1. Per the germline V gene, CDR1 is MNHNS and CDR2 is SASEGT. The V and J ends lost 6 bases and 8 bases, in that order; junction bases with no gene match: 13. This CDR3 is built from 15 residues. CDR3 loop: CASSGSGTGSLGYTF. The CDR3 DNA reads as TGTGCCAGCAGCGGATCCGGGACAGGGTCGCTAGGCTACACCTTC.

The chain links TRBV18 to TRBJ2-3; 7 nucleotides line up with TRBD2. Germline CDR1 KGHSH, CDR2 LQKENI. J gave up 2 bases and V 1 base, and 9 bases lay outside the gene matches. CDR3 size: 17 residues. The CDR3: CASSPLGSGKVTDTQYF. CDR3 nucleotide sequence: TGTGCCAGCTCACCACTGGGGAGCGGGAAGGTCACAGATACGCAGTATTTT.

This sequence joins TRBV7-2 and TRBJ1-6; 8 positions match TRBD1. The CDR3 covers 17 residues. Germline V gene lookup returns CDR1 SGHTA and CDR2 FQGNSA. The V gene end was trimmed by 2 bases and the J gene end by 10 bases; junction bases not matched to a gene: 13. As DNA, the CDR3 is TGTGCCAGCAGCTTACGGCTCAGGGGGCGCATTTGGTCACCCCTCCACTTT. It encodes CASSLRLRGRIWSPLHF.

The CDR3 spells CATSRDRGISYEQYF. The DNA for the CDR3 is TGTGCCACCAGCAGAGATCGAGGGATCTCCTACGAGCAGTACTTC. The chain uses TRBV15 and TRBJ2-7; tentatively, D is TRBD2 (5 bases). V was shortened by 0 bases and J by 0 bases, with 9 bases between the two germline ends. There are 15 residues in the CDR3. Germline-derived CDR1 and CDR2 are LNHNV and YYDKDF (reference sequence).

This clone was seen a single time. V and J are TRBV27 and TRBJ1-1; a weak D match, TRBD1 (6 bases). The CDR3 totals 14 residues. The germline V gene encodes CDR1 MNHEY and CDR2 SMNVEV (reference sequence). V lost 5 bases and J lost 6, with 16 bases in between. CDR3 coding DNA: TGTGCCAGCAGTACGAAACAGGGTGGGGCTGAAGCTTTCTTT. Translation gives CASSTKQGGAEAFF.

J is TRBJ1-3 and V is TRBV28; no reliable D call. V lost 5 bases and J 1 base, leaving 12 bases between the germline ends. Germline CDR1 MDHEN, CDR2 SYDVKM. The CDR3 covers 15 residues. CDR3 sequence reads: CASSPGEYSGNTIYF. Here the CDR3 DNA reads TGTGCCAGCAGTCCCGGGGAATATTCTGGAAACACCATATATTTT.

V usage is TRBV6-5 and J usage is TRBJ2-7; 11 bases are a match to TRBD2. Trimming at V came to 0 bases and at J to 1 base, leaving 2 bases not matched to a gene. The CDR3 runs 16 residues. Germline CDR1 and CDR2: MNHEY and SVGAGI. This CDR3 is CASSYSTSGASYEQYF. The DNA for the CDR3 is TGTGCCAGCAGTTACTCGACTAGCGGGGCATCCTACGAGCAGTACTTC.

The chain carries TRBV5-1 and TRBJ2-3, with 7 bases aligning to TRBD2. The CDR3 has 14 amino acids. Per germline, CDR1 SGHRS and CDR2 YFSETQ. The junction had 5 bases not matched to a gene; V was cut back by 7 bases and J by 0 bases. Here the CDR3 DNA reads TGCGCCAGCCTCCTAGCGGTTAGCACAGATACGCAGTATTTT. Translation gives CASLLAVSTDTQYF.

This clone was counted a single time. The chain employs TRBV6-5 and TRBJ1-4; D remains unclear. Trimming removed 0 bases at V and 7 bases at J, with 12 bases between. Germline loops: CDR1 MNHEY, CDR2 SVGAGI. This CDR3 is built from 15 residues. The CDR3 protein is CASSYSTGSGEKLFF. The CDR3 DNA reads as TGTGCCAGCAGTTACTCGACTGGGTCGGGTGAAAAACTGTTTTTT.

This chain links TRBV11-2 with TRBJ2-3; TRBD2 agrees at 13 bases. There are 16 residues in the CDR3. V shed 5 bases, J shed 5 bases, and the junction held 7 bases outside the gene matches. CDR1 is SGHAT and CDR2 is FQNNGV in the germline V gene. Written as DNA, the CDR3 is TGTGCCAGCAGCCCGAGACTAGCGGGAGGCGGAGATACGCAGTATTTT. Its protein is CASSPRLAGGGDTQYF. Supplemented by reference TRBV11-2 and TRBJ2-3, the full variable domain reads EAGVAQSPRYKIIEKRQSVAFWCNPISGHATLYWYQQILGQGPKLLIQFQNNGVVDDSQLPKDRFSAERLKGVDSTLKIQPAKLEDSAVYLCASSPRLAGGGDTQYFGPGTRLTVL.

The chain links TRBV7-2 to TRBJ2-7, with a possible D match to TRBD1 (6 bases). The CDR3 spans 15 residues. Deletions cut 5 bases from V and 4 bases from J, with 18 bases between. Germline CDR1 and CDR2: SGHTA and FQGNSA. CDR3: CASSGEGNRVYEQYF. The CDR3 DNA reads TGTGCCAGCAGCGGCGAGGGGAACAGGGTTTACGAGCAGTACTTC.

V gene TRBV6-5 combines with J gene TRBJ1-5; no clear D. In germline, CDR1 is MNHEY, CDR2 SVGAGI. The CDR3 totals 13 residues. V was clipped by 2 bases and J by 3 bases, with 5 bases between them. Here the CDR3 DNA reads TGTGCCAGCAGTTACGGAGTCAATCAGCCCCAGCATTTT. Protein: CASSYGVNQPQHF.

The chain combines TRBV9 with TRBJ2-2, with 9 bases that match TRBD2. Trimming took 1 base from V and 5 from J; bases not matched to a gene: 9. CDR3 size: 17 residues. Looked up from germline, CDR1 is SGDLS and CDR2 is YYNGEE. DNA of the CDR3: TGTGCCAGCAGCGTAAATGCGGGGGGGCCAGGTACCGGGGAGCTGTTTTTT. As protein: CASSVNAGGPGTGELFF.

The chain links TRBV6-5 to TRBJ1-1, with a weak D call TRBD1 (6 bases). V was shortened by 4 bases and J by 6 bases, with 18 bases between the two germline ends. The CDR3 contains 15 residues. Germline CDR1 reads MNHEY; CDR2 reads SVGAGI. The CDR3 reads CASSSLRGARAEAFF. The CDR3 DNA sequence: TGTGCCAGCAGTTCCCTCCGGGGGGCTAGGGCTGAAGCTTTCTTT.

V usage is TRBV27 and J usage is TRBJ2-7, with D possibly being TRBD1 (6 bases). The CDR3 loop spans 13 amino acids. Germline V gene data show CDR1 as MNHEY and CDR2 as SMNVEV (reference sequence). Trimming took off 5 bases at V and 3 bases at J, with 11 bases between the two ends. The CDR3 nucleotides are TGTGCCAGCAGTCGACAGGAACACTACGAGCAGTACTTC. It specifies CASSRQEHYEQYF.

This chain links TRBV4-1 with TRBJ2-7; 8 nucleotides line up with TRBD2. Germline loops: CDR1 MGHRA, CDR2 YSYEKL. V shed 4 bases and J 7 bases; nucleotides not matched to a gene: 9. The CDR3 has 14 residues. The CDR3 is CASSPSGGVWEQYF. The CDR3 DNA reads as TGCGCCAGCAGCCCCTCGGGGGGGGTGTGGGAGCAGTACTTC.

This clone was counted only a few times. The chain couples TRBV18 to TRBJ2-7; 8 nucleotides match TRBD1. The V segment lost 5 bases and the J segment 6 bases; nucleotides outside the gene matches: 6. The CDR3 is 13 amino acids. The germline V gene has CDR1 KGHSH and CDR2 LQKENI. The CDR3 is CASSSDRASEQYF. The DNA for the CDR3 is TGTGCCAGCTCATCGGACAGGGCTTCCGAGCAGTACTTC.

This chain links TRBV4-2 with TRBJ2-7, with a weak D call TRBD1 (6 bases). The CDR3 sequence is 13 residues long. V lost 3 bases to trimming and J lost 0 bases, with 6 bases between them. The V gene's germline CDR1 is LGHNA and CDR2 YNFKEQ. The CDR3 loop is CASSHRGSYEQYF. CDR3 coding DNA: TGTGCCAGCAGCCACAGGGGCTCCTACGAGCAGTACTTC.